Presented here are 20 T cell receptor beta chains from one specimen sequenced in a study of tumor and adjacent non-tumor tissue in lung cancer. RNA was extracted from bulk tissue without any cell sorting. A modified ARM-PCR protocol with three rounds of nested PCR amplified TCRbeta. TCRdb redid the calling of the multiplex PCR reads with MiXCR, one entry per CDR3 protein. Here the sample spans under 140,000 distinct CDR3 sequences, approximately 80% being singletons. Sequencing input: lung tumor tissue. The receptors here all came from a man aged 65-85 years with non-small cell lung cancer.

This chain joins TRBV12-3 or TRBV12-4 and TRBJ2-7; 9 bases map to TRBD2. V trimming: 7 bases; J trimming: 4 bases; junction bases outside the gene matches: 14. The CDR3 loop spans 16 amino acids. The CDR3 DNA follows: TGTGCCAGCACCAGCGACAATATTAGCGGGAGTTACGAGCAGTACTTC. This gives the protein CASTSDNISGSYEQYF.

Regarding this clonotype: Because the CDR3 is missing its conserved closing phenylalanine or tryptophan, this is likely a read error. The chain recombines TRBV12-3 or TRBV12-4 with TRBJ1-6; the D gene is possibly TRBD1 (6 bases). The CDR3 has 16 residues. The CDR3 spells CTSTSGIGGYNSPLHL. Here the CDR3 DNA reads TGTACCAGCACCTCCGGGATAGGGGGCTATAATTCACCCCTCCACTTA.

As for this clonotype: Germline is not matched at one junction end, which may reflect a read error. This sequence joins TRBV12-3 or TRBV12-4 and TRBJ2-7, with D hard to call. The CDR3 contains 13 residues. CDR3 nucleotides: TGTGCCAGCAGTTCATCTGGGAATTACGAACAGTACTTC. Encoded protein: CASSSSGNYEQYF.

Concerning this clonotype itself: The conserved closing phenylalanine or tryptophan is absent in this CDR3, likely reflecting a read error. Because the CDR3's place on the DNA is in doubt, the DNA is left out and the CDR3 is given as listed by TCRdb. V usage is TRBV29-1 and J usage is TRBJ2-5; TRBD1, the D gene given by the table, was not confirmed from the DNA. Termini included, the CDR3 measures 12 amino acids. Germline V gives CDR1 SQVTM, CDR2 ANQGSEA. CDR3 region: CSAEGGGVTHYI.

To note about this clonotype: One end of the junction does not line up with germline, which may come from a read error. The V call is TRBV4-1, the J call TRBJ2-7, with TRBD1 as a possible D gene (6 bases). There are 16 residues in the CDR3. Germline V CDR1 and CDR2: MGHRA, YSYEKL. CDR3 loop: CANSQQSQGISYEQYF. As DNA, the CDR3 is TGCGCCAACAGCCAACAATCACAGGGAATATCCTACGAGCAGTACTTC.

Remarks on this clonotype: Since the CDR3 does not end with the conserved phenylalanine or tryptophan, this likely comes from a read error. V and J are TRBV5-4 and TRBJ2-3; TRBD2 matches 9 bases. The germline V gene encodes CDR1 SGHNT and CDR2 YYREEE (reference sequence). CDR3 length equals 15 residues. CDR3: CASSQKAGGPDRQYS. CDR3 coding DNA: TGTGCCAGCAGCCAAAAAGCGGGAGGACCAGATAGGCAGTATTCT.

Note on this clonotype: As the CDR3 is not closed by the conserved phenylalanine or tryptophan, this likely results from a read error. Because the CDR3's place on the DNA is in doubt, the DNA is left out and the CDR3 is given as listed by TCRdb. V gene TRBV5-4 combines with J gene TRBJ2-5. The CDR3 is 14 amino acids in total, end residues counted. Germline V gene lookup returns CDR1 SGHNT and CDR2 YYREEE (reference sequence). CDR3 loop: CASSLVGTVGTRYV.

A note on this clonotype: At one of its ends the junction is not consistent with the germline gene, which may arise from a read error. The rearrangement uses TRBV29-1 and TRBJ1-2; D is possibly TRBD1 (5 bases). The CDR3 has 15 residues. CDR1 and CDR2 from the germline V gene are SQVTM and ANQGSEA. CDR3 sequence reads: CSVEGGDSVDYGYTF. The CDR3 nucleotides are TGCAGCGTTGAAGGAGGTGACAGCGTTGACTACGGCTACACCTTC. The whole variable domain, filled in from reference TRBV29-1 and TRBJ1-2, reads SAVISQKPSRDICQRGTSLTIQCQVDSQVTMMFWYRQQPGQSLTLIATANQGSEATYESGFVIDKFPISRPNLTFSTLTVSNMSPEDSSIYLCSVEGGDSVDYGYTFGSGTRLTVV.

For this clonotype: Relative to the germline gene, one junction end is altered; a read error may explain this. This rearrangement joins TRBV5-4 to TRBJ1-6, with 8 nucleotides matching TRBD1. CDR1 is SGHNT, CDR2 YYREEE, per germline (reference sequence). The length of the CDR3 is 15 residues. CDR3 nucleotides: TGTGCCAGTAACATGACAGGGGATAGTAATTCACCCTTCCACTTT. This codes for CASNMTGDSNSPFHF.

Remarks on this clonotype: Given a much more abundant clone one base away, this may be a read error. The chain couples TRBV7-3 to TRBJ2-1, with D uncertain. Germline CDR1 is SGHTA and CDR2 is FQGTGA. The CDR3 contains 13 residues. CDR3 region: CASNRSSYNEQSF. CDR3 DNA: TGTGCCAGCAATCGGAGCTCCTACAATGAGCAGTCCTTC. Based on the CDR3 plus reference TRBV7-3 and TRBJ2-1, the full variable domain is GAGVSQTPSNKVTEKGKYVELRCDPISGHTALYWYRQSLGQGPEFLIYFQGTGAADDSGLPNDRFFAVRPEGSVSTLKIQRTERGDSAVYLCASNRSSYNEQSFGPGTRLTVL.

Note on this clonotype: Lacking the conserved final phenylalanine or tryptophan, this CDR3 likely reflects a read error. The DNA is left out, because the CDR3 cannot be placed on it with certainty; the CDR3 is given as TCRdb lists it. The chain carries TRBV10-3 and TRBJ2-1. Looked up from germline, CDR1 is ENHRY and CDR2 is SYGVKD. The CDR3 spans 15 residues, counting both ends. The CDR3 loop reads CAISQKGSSYNEQFL.

This clonotype was seen only once. Relative to the germline gene, one junction end is altered; a read error may explain this. The V gene is TRBV12-5, the J gene TRBJ1-1; 7 bases map to TRBD1. The CDR3 is 16 residues long. Germline lookup yields CDR1 LGHNT and CDR2 FRNRAP. The CDR3 is CASDTDRYAEPHEAFF. In DNA, the CDR3 is TGTGCCAGTGATACGGACAGGTACGCAGAACCGCATGAAGCTTTCTTT.

As concerns this clonotype: One end of the junction is discordant with germline, which a read error may explain. V gene TRBV27 combines with J gene TRBJ2-1, with D perhaps matching TRBD1 or TRBD2 (5 bases each). CDR3 length: 17 amino acids. Germline CDR1 reads MNHEY; CDR2 reads SMNVEV (reference sequence). CDR3 loop: CASRLRRRGVSYNEQFF. In DNA form, the CDR3 reads TGTGCCAGCCGTTTACGCCGGAGAGGGGTTTCCTACAATGAGCAGTTCTTC.

The V call is TRBV29-1, the J call TRBJ2-1; 11 positions match TRBD2. V dropped 7 bases and J dropped 4; count of bases not matched to a gene: 6. The length of the CDR3 is 14 residues. CDR1 and CDR2 (germline): SQVTM, ANQGSEA. CDR3 DNA: TGCAGCGATAGACTAGCGGGGTTATACAATGAGCAGTTCTTC. This sequence encodes CSDRLAGLYNEQFF.

On this clonotype itself: The junction differs from germline at one of its ends, possibly a read error. This sequence joins TRBV11-2 and TRBJ2-1; 7 bases align to TRBD1. Germline V gene lookup returns CDR1 SGHAT and CDR2 FQNNGV. The CDR3 has 15 residues. Here the CDR3 reads CTSSLGPGGIPEQFF. The CDR3 bases are TGTACCAGCAGCTTAGGTCCAGGGGGTATTCCTGAGCAGTTCTTC.

Comment on this clonotype: A junction end diverges from the germline sequence, so it may reflect a read error. This sequence joins TRBV11-3 and TRBJ2-1; a weak D match, TRBD2 (7 bases). The CDR3 is 17 residues long. In germline, CDR1 is SGHNT, CDR2 YENEEA. In DNA form, the CDR3 reads TGTGCCAGCAGTTCCATAGGGACTGGCGGGGGCTACAATGAGCAGCTCTTC. Translated: CASSSIGTGGGYNEQLF.

Comment on this clonotype: Compared with germline, one end of the junction differs, possibly owing to a read error. The chain carries TRBV6-6 and TRBJ2-1; TRBD2 matches at 9 bases. Germline V gene lookup returns CDR1 MNHNY and CDR2 SVGAGI (reference sequence). The CDR3 contains 15 residues. CDR3: CASIMTSGYYSEQFF. The CDR3 DNA follows: TGTGCCAGCATTATGACTAGCGGCTATTACAGTGAGCAGTTCTTC.

Turning to this clonotype: A read error may produce the germline difference seen at one junction end. V gene TRBV7-8 combines with J gene TRBJ1-1; perhaps TRBD1 as D (5 bases). This CDR3 region has 15 residues. CDR1 is SGHVS, CDR2 FQNEAQ, per germline. The CDR3 sequence: CASSQGPRDNIEAFF. The CDR3 DNA follows: TGTGCTAGCAGCCAGGGTCCGCGGGATAACATTGAAGCTTTCTTT.

Turning to this clonotype: Since a much larger clone is just one base distant, this may be a read error. V is TRBV28 and J is TRBJ1-2; D call uncertain. Trimming stripped 6 bases from V and 6 bases from J, with 14 bases between. Per the germline V gene, CDR1 is MDHEN and CDR2 is SYDVKM. The CDR3 consists of 13 residues. The CDR3 protein is CASRMTGNDGYTF. The DNA for the CDR3 is TGTGCCAGCAGGATGACGGGGAACGATGGCTACACCTTC.

The chain is built from TRBV11-2 and TRBJ2-6; TRBD1 matches 8 bases. CDR3 size: 18 residues. Germline V gives CDR1 SGHAT, CDR2 FQNNGV. With V trimmed by 5 bases and J by 5 bases, 14 bases remained unmatched. CDR3 in amino acids: CASSPGTGGSRRANVLTF. CDR3 bases: TGTGCCAGCAGCCCCGGAACAGGGGGTTCTCGTAGGGCCAACGTCCTGACTTTC.